The entry below describes one T cell receptor (beta chain). Antigen unknown. This CDR3 region has 14 residues. Trimming cost V 0 bases and J 3 bases, with 11 bases left between them. Per germline, CDR1 GTSNPN and CDR2 SVGIG (reference sequence). For the second PCR, which ran for about 7 to 11 cycles, a sample-barcoded 5' primer and a J-beta primer mix were used. Each cDNA molecule received a tag from a template-switch adaptor that had 12 random nucleotides. Every sample returned 2.5 million or more CDR3-containing paired-end reads. MiXCR, run by TCRdb on the 5' RACE reads, gives a single entry per CDR3 protein. Here the sample spans about 690,000 distinct CDR3 sequences, roughly 43% being singletons. This record belongs to a study of blood T cells in healthy people across ages. At the level of the study: About one barcoded TCR beta cDNA was captured per two T cells.

Study results and limitations: Older age coincided with a roughly linear decline in TCR beta diversity per million T cells.

The material sequenced was blood. The origin of this receptor is a man at least 80 years old in good health. This sequence joins TRBV30 and TRBJ1-2; no clear D. The CDR3 DNA is TGTGCCTGGAGTGTGCCGGGGTTGGACTATGGCTACACCTTC. This encodes CAWSVPGLDYGYTF.